This TCR beta chain appears in the sequencing data of a study of cytomegalovirus exposure and HLA in healthy donors. Study results and caveats: CMV serostatus was the sole immune exposure information available. A previous analysis found most TCR beta V segments productive roughly 87% or roughly 30% of the time.

About this clone: Its antigen is not known.

The PCR had 60 Vbeta and 13 Jbeta primers. Assay used: immunoSEQ multiplex PCR; TCRdb lists only in-frame clones, some missing. The sample spans over 40,000 clones; the ten largest clones claim 2% to 2.5%. The CDR3 runs 14 residues. V shed 5 bases and J shed 5 bases, with 16 bases lying between them. Germline lookup yields CDR1 MNHNS and CDR2 SASEGT. The clonotype was recovered from a woman in her 40s in good health and CMV-seronegative. Material: PBMCs. The chain carries TRBV6-1 and TRBJ2-7; D perhaps matches TRBD1 (6 bases). The CDR3 DNA is TGTGCCAGCAGTAGCTTGACAGGCGGCGACGAGCAGTACTTC. This encodes CASSSLTGGDEQYF.